This T cell receptor beta chain was sequenced during a study of vaccination effects on CD4 cells after COVID-19. Looking at the study overall: Median timing of post-vaccine samples was 72 days after the second dose. Study-wide results and caveats: By a late point after vaccination, infection- and vaccine-induced clones had shrunk markedly through clonal contraction. Missing from the study were early post-infection timepoints, and its convalescent patients were few.

Assay used: immunoSEQ multiplex PCR; TCRdb lists only in-frame clones, some missing. The sample lists 15,000 to 20,000 clones, about 70% seen once, with 18% in the top ten. The V gene lost 3 bases and the J gene lost 0 bases, with 12 bases spanning the gap. The germline V gene encodes CDR1 SGHVS and CDR2 FNYEAQ. This CDR3 has 15 residues. ViraFEST used viral peptide pools to expand antigen-specific CD4+ T cells before sequencing. The culture ran for around nine days, and then CD4+ T cells were isolated. All study participants received two doses of BNT162b2 or mRNA-1273 vaccine. According to the study, vaccine recipients showed no prior SARS-CoV-2 infection and negative nucleocapsid antibodies. Comments on this clone: Its antigen remains unknown.

The gene calls are TRBV7-6 and TRBJ2-7, with D tentatively TRBD2 (5 bases). Sequences were derived from CD4+ T cells from PBMCs cultured with HCoV-NL63 spike peptides, sampled after COVID-19 vaccination. This clonotype originated in a human donor who received a COVID-19 vaccine. The CDR3 DNA reads as TGTGCCAGCAGCTTGGACTCACGAAGCTCCTACGAGCAGTACTTC. This sequence encodes CASSLDSRSSYEQYF.